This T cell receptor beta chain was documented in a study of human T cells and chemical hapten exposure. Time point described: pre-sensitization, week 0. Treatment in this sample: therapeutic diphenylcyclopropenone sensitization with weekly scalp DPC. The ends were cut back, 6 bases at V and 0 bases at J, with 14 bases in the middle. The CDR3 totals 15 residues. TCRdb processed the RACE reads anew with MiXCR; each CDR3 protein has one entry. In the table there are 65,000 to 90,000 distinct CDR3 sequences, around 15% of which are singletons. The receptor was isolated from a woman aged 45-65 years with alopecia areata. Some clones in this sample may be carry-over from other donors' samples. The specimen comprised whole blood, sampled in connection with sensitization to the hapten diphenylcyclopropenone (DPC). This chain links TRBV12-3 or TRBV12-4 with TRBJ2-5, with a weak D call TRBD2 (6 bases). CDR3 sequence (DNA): TGTGCCAGCAGATCCGGACGGGACTACCAAGAGACCCAGTACTTC. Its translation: CASRSGRDYQETQYF.